This passage covers 11 T cell receptor beta chains from one sample sequenced in a study of OX40 agonist ivuxolimab in advanced cancers. Measured with immunoSEQ multiplex PCR; TCRdb has only the in-frame clones, and not every one. The data contain tens of thousands of clones, 85% of them singletons. Source: CD4+ or CD8+ T cells sorted from blood, taken in a trial of the OX40 agonist ivuxolimab. Receptors originate from an adult with an advanced solid tumor such as melanoma, head and neck, liver or kidney cancer.

V usage is TRBV9 and J usage is TRBJ1-4, with 8 bases lining up with TRBD1. This CDR3 spans 15 amino acids. Trimming cost V 4 bases and J 6 bases; bases outside gene matches: 8. In germline, CDR1 is SGDLS, CDR2 YYNGEE. CDR3 DNA sequence: TGTGCCAGCAGCCTGAGCGACAGGGGCGATGAAAAACTGTTTTTT. Encoded protein: CASSLSDRGDEKLFF.

This sequence joins TRBV5-4 and TRBJ1-6; D not resolved. Trimming shortened V by 5 bases and J by 7 bases, and 19 bases separated the two germline ends. CDR3 size: 16 residues. From germline, CDR1 is SGHNT and CDR2 YYREEE (reference sequence). The CDR3 loop reads CASRPGKGNLNSPLHF. The CDR3 DNA reads as TGTGCCAGCAGACCCGGGAAGGGCAACTTGAATTCACCCCTCCACTTT.

This clone was seen a single time. The J gene is TRBJ2-3, the V gene TRBV30; D may match TRBD1 or TRBD2 (5 bases each). V lost 1 base, J lost 0 bases, and 11 bases lay in between. Looked up from germline, CDR1 is GTSNPN and CDR2 is SVGIG (reference sequence). This CDR3 is 15 amino acids long. For the CDR3, the DNA is TGTGCCTGGAGTGCCGGGACCCAGAGCACAGATACGCAGTATTTT. Translating it yields CAWSAGTQSTDTQYF. The whole variable domain, remainder taken from reference TRBV30 and TRBJ2-3, is SQTIHQWPATLVQPVGSPLSLECTVEGTSNPNLYWYRQAAGRGLQLLFYSVGIGQISSEVPQNLSASRPQDRQFILSSKKLLLSDSGFYLCAWSAGTQSTDTQYFGPGTRLTVL.

The CDR3 sequence: CASSLGSHGQKETQYF. CDR3 nucleotides: TGTGCCAGCAGCTTAGGTAGCCATGGACAGAAAGAGACCCAGTACTTC. The chain uses TRBV11-2 and TRBJ2-5; perhaps TRBD1 as D (6 bases). CDR3 length: 16 amino acids. V was pared by 1 base and J by 3 bases, with 15 bases between. The germline CDR1 and CDR2 sequences are SGHAT and FQNNGV.

The chain has TRBV21-1 and TRBJ1-6; the D call in the table, TRBD1, was not verified against the DNA. TRBV21-1 is marked as a pseudogene. The CDR3 covers 15 residues. The CDR3 bases are TGTGCCAGCAGCAAACCACAGGGTTATAATTCACCCCTCCACTTT. It yields the protein CASSKPQGYNSPLHF.

The rearrangement links TRBV5-4 to TRBJ1-1; tentatively, D is TRBD1 (6 bases). Trimming took 4 bases from V and 4 from J, leaving 20 bases between them. The germline CDR1 and CDR2 sequences are SGHNT and YYREEE (reference sequence). The CDR3 sequence is 16 residues long. The CDR3 DNA reads as TGTGCCAGCAGCCAAGGATCGTCGACAGGATCCACTGAAGCTTTCTTT. Encoded protein: CASSQGSSTGSTEAFF.

The CDR3 region is CASSLASGRYQETQYF. CDR3 in DNA: TGTGCCAGCAGCTTAGCTAGCGGGAGGTACCAAGAGACCCAGTACTTC. The gene calls are TRBV7-2 and TRBJ2-5, with 10 bases fitting TRBD2. Per the germline V gene, CDR1 is SGHTA and CDR2 is FQGNSA. The CDR3 is 16 amino acids. V lost 0 bases to trimming and J lost 0 bases; unmatched junction nucleotides: 1. The variable domain in full, with the rest retrieved from reference TRBV7-2 and TRBJ2-5, is GAGVSQSPSNKVTEKGKDVELRCDPISGHTALYWYRQSLGQGLEFLIYFQGNSAPDKSGLPSDRFSAERTGGSVSTLTIQRTQQEDSAVYLCASSLASGRYQETQYFGPGTRLLVL.

The chain is built from TRBV30 and TRBJ1-1; the D is unclear. Germline V gives CDR1 GTSNPN, CDR2 SVGIG (reference sequence). Trimming pared 7 bases from V and 4 bases from J, leaving 19 bases between. This CDR3 contains 14 residues. The CDR3 here is CAFTPTGVGTEAFF. The DNA for the CDR3 is TGTGCCTTTACCCCAACTGGGGTCGGCACTGAAGCTTTCTTT.

This clone was seen only once. The chain uses TRBV27 and TRBJ1-6, with D uncertain. The CDR3 runs 15 residues. V was trimmed by 3 bases and J by 3 bases, leaving 9 bases between them. Germline CDR1 MNHEY, CDR2 SMNVEV (reference sequence). The chain's CDR3 is CASSLGPLYNSPLHF. The DNA for the CDR3 is TGTGCCAGCAGTTTGGGCCCACTCTATAATTCACCCCTCCACTTT.

The rearrangement links TRBV7-9 to TRBJ1-5, with a weak D call TRBD1 (6 bases). This CDR3 has 15 residues. The ends were cut back, 0 bases at V and 7 bases at J, with 13 bases in the middle. The germline V gene has CDR1 SEHNR and CDR2 FQNEAQ (reference sequence). CDR3 sequence reads: CASSLAGGGQQPQHF. CDR3 bases: TGTGCCAGCAGCTTAGCGGGGGGGGGCCAACAGCCCCAGCATTTT. The whole variable domain, filled in from reference TRBV7-9 and TRBJ1-5, reads DTGVSQNPRHKITKRGQNVTFRCDPISEHNRLYWYRQTLGQGPEFLTYFQNEAQLEKSRLLSDRFSAERPKGSFSTLEIQRTEQGDSAMYLCASSLAGGGQQPQHFGDGTRLSIL.

This chain uses TRBV10-3 with TRBJ1-4; TRBD1 matches 7 bases. Trimming took 0 bases from V and 3 from J; bases not matched to a gene: 1. CDR1 and CDR2 (germline): ENHRY, SYGVKD. The CDR3 is 15 residues long. The CDR3 loop is CAISESTGSNEKLFF. The CDR3 nucleotides are TGTGCCATCAGTGAGTCGACAGGGTCTAATGAAAAACTGTTTTTT.